The 17 T cell receptor beta chains given below trace back to one sample, sequenced in a study of blood T cell repertoires in COVID-19. Some clones are missing from TCRdb's copy, which holds only in-frame ones; the method was immunoSEQ multiplex PCR. The repertoire consists of about 220,000 clones, with 80% to 85% occurring once and the leading ten covering less than 6%. Sequenced sample: peripheral blood. The receptors come from a woman in her 70s with COVID-19, enrolled during active disease.

The gene calls are TRBV19 and TRBJ1-5, with D possibly being TRBD1 (6 bases). Germline V gene sequence: CDR1 LNHDA, CDR2 SQIVND (reference sequence). CDR3 length: 16 amino acids. The germline V and J ends were trimmed by 5 bases and 2 bases, with 16 bases remaining between them. This chain's CDR3 is CASSSGGALGNQPQHF. The CDR3 DNA sequence: TGTGCCAGTAGTTCTGGGGGCGCGTTAGGCAATCAGCCCCAGCATTTT.

V and J are TRBV5-8 and TRBJ1-2; tentatively, D is TRBD1 (6 bases). Germline loops: CDR1 SGHTS, CDR2 YDEGEE. V lost 1 base and J 4 bases, leaving 14 bases between the germline ends. The CDR3 spans 15 residues. The CDR3 region has the DNA TGTGCCAGCAGCTTGTTCTCAGGGGCTATCTATGGCTACACCTTC. It specifies CASSLFSGAIYGYTF.

V is TRBV11-2 and J is TRBJ2-7, with TRBD2 matching over 8 bases. The CDR3 sequence is 16 residues long. From germline, CDR1 is SGHAT and CDR2 FQNNGV. Losses at the gene ends were 4 bases for V and 0 bases for J; bases not matched to a gene: 8. The CDR3, as DNA: TGTGCCAGCAGCTCCTTTAGCGGGGCCTTCTCCTACGAGCAGTACTTC. It translates to CASSSFSGAFSYEQYF.

The genes are TRBV4-3 and TRBJ2-7; 9 nucleotides align to TRBD1. Germline-derived CDR1 and CDR2 are LGHNA and YSLEER. The V and J ends lost 0 bases and 3 bases, in that order; junction bases with no gene match: 6. The CDR3 runs to 16 residues. CDR3 bases: TGCGCCAGCAGCCAAGATCCGGGACAGGGAAGCTACGAGCAGTACTTC. This gives the protein CASSQDPGQGSYEQYF.

This rearrangement joins TRBV5-1 to TRBJ1-3; TRBD1 might be the D (6 bases). V dropped 4 bases and J dropped 0 bases, with 14 bases sitting between them. This CDR3 comprises 16 residues. Germline lookup yields CDR1 SGHRS and CDR2 YFSETQ. CDR3 amino acids: CASSVKPDSSGNTIYF. CDR3 nucleotides: TGCGCCAGCAGCGTAAAGCCGGACAGCTCTGGAAACACCATATATTTT. The whole variable domain, filled in from reference TRBV5-1 and TRBJ1-3, reads KAGVTQTPRYLIKTRGQQVTLSCSPISGHRSVSWYQQTPGQGLQFLFEYFSETQRNKGNFPGRFSGRQFSNSRSEMNVSTLELGDSALYLCASSVKPDSSGNTIYFGEGSWLTVV.

This clone appeared a few times. The chain uses TRBV5-1 and TRBJ1-1; D not resolved. The CDR3 is 14 residues long. V dropped 1 base and J dropped 1 base, with 8 bases sitting between them. Per the germline V gene, CDR1 is SGHRS and CDR2 is YFSETQ. Here the CDR3 reads CASSLFGGNTEAFF. DNA for the CDR3: TGCGCCAGCAGCTTGTTTGGAGGGAACACTGAAGCTTTCTTT.

About this clone itself: Other DNA sequences in this sample translate to the same CDR3. The chain joins TRBV30 to TRBJ1-1; D gene ambiguous. Trimming shortened V by 2 bases and J by 8 bases, and 9 bases separated the two germline ends. Germline CDR1 and CDR2: GTSNPN and SVGIG (reference sequence). The CDR3 totals 11 residues. The DNA of the CDR3 is TGTGCCTGGAGTCCGACCAGGGAAGCTTTCTTT. Amino acids: CAWSPTREAFF.

The V gene is TRBV6-2 or TRBV6-3, the J gene TRBJ2-7; TRBD1 matches at 8 bases. The CDR3 is 14 amino acids. Germline-derived CDR1 and CDR2 are MNHEY and SVGEGT. V trimming: 2 bases; J trimming: 3 bases; junction bases outside the gene matches: 3. CDR3 sequence reads: CASSYRTGGYEQYF. Written as DNA, the CDR3 is TGTGCCAGCAGTTACCGAACAGGGGGCTACGAGCAGTACTTC.

The DNA for the CDR3 is TGTGCCAGCAGTGATCGGACAGGGGCTTTGTCAGGGGCCAACGTCCTGACTTTC. Amino acids: CASSDRTGALSGANVLTF. The chain has TRBV2 and TRBJ2-6, with TRBD1 identical over 9 bases. Trimming at V came to 3 bases and at J to 4 bases, leaving 10 bases not matched to a gene. The V gene's germline CDR1 is SNHLY and CDR2 FYNNEI. The CDR3 consists of 18 residues.

The chain combines TRBV28 with TRBJ1-2; D is possibly TRBD1 (6 bases). This CDR3 has 14 amino acids. V was shortened by 2 bases and J by 6 bases, with 13 bases between the two germline ends. CDR1 is MDHEN and CDR2 is SYDVKM in the germline V gene. The CDR3 bases are TGTGCCAGCAGTTTAGTAATTGGGGGCAATGGCTACACCTTC. Translation: CASSLVIGGNGYTF.

The gene calls are TRBV5-1 and TRBJ2-3, with TRBD1 matching over 7 bases. The J segment lost 2 bases and the V segment lost 1 base, leaving 4 bases of the junction unmatched. This CDR3 region has 15 residues. CDR1 and CDR2 (germline): SGHRS, YFSETQ. CDR3 in amino acids: CASSLYRGPTDTQYF. The CDR3 DNA reads as TGCGCCAGCAGCTTGTATAGGGGGCCCACAGATACGCAGTATTTT.

CDR3 amino acids: CASSLDRGRGDGYTF. The CDR3 bases are TGTGCCAGCAGCTTAGATCGGGGCAGGGGGGATGGCTACACCTTC. V usage is TRBV7-9 and J usage is TRBJ1-2; 7 positions agree with TRBD1. The CDR3 loop spans 15 amino acids. CDR1 SEHNR and CDR2 FQNEAQ come from the germline V gene (reference sequence). V lost 1 base to trimming and J lost 6 bases; unmatched junction nucleotides: 8.

The V call is TRBV20-1, the J call TRBJ2-1; D remains ambiguous. There are 14 residues in the CDR3. Germline V gene lookup returns CDR1 DFQATT and CDR2 SNEGSKA (reference sequence). Trimming stripped 3 bases from V and 6 bases from J, with 15 bases between. The CDR3 coding sequence is TGCAGTGCTAGTAGAGTTCGTCGCGGCAATGAGCAGTTCTTC. It specifies CSASRVRRGNEQFF.

J is TRBJ2-1 and V is TRBV11-2; D is possibly TRBD1 (6 bases). The germline CDR1 and CDR2 sequences are SGHAT and FQNNGV. The CDR3 has 12 amino acids. The V and J ends lost 5 bases and 11 bases respectively, with 13 bases between them. As DNA, the CDR3 is TGTGCCAGCAGCCCTTCAGGGACAAAGCAGTTCTTC. Protein product: CASSPSGTKQFF.

This clone was counted between two and nine times. This chain uses TRBV2 with TRBJ2-2; D uncertain. CDR1 and CDR2 from the germline V gene are SNHLY and FYNNEI. V lost 6 bases to trimming and J lost 1 base, with 6 bases between them. The CDR3 loop spans 13 amino acids. CDR3 in amino acids: CASSRQNTGELFF. CDR3 sequence (DNA): TGTGCCAGCAGCAGACAGAACACCGGGGAGCTGTTTTTT.

The rearrangement uses TRBV18 and TRBJ1-1, with D possibly TRBD1 on 5 matching bases. The V end was cut by 4 bases, the J end by 1 base, with 10 bases between. Germline values: CDR1 KGHSH, CDR2 LQKENI. The CDR3 covers 14 residues. The CDR3 bases are TGTGCCAGCTCACAGTCGACAGAGAACACTGAAGCTTTCTTT. This sequence encodes CASSQSTENTEAFF.

The chain links TRBV4-2 to TRBJ1-2; D perhaps matches TRBD1 (5 bases). Germline CDR1 and CDR2: LGHNA and YNFKEQ. V lost 2 bases to trimming and J lost 1 base, with 8 bases between them. CDR3 length equals 14 residues. The CDR3 sequence: CASSQLQDNYGYTF. In DNA, the CDR3 is TGTGCCAGCAGCCAACTACAGGATAACTATGGCTACACCTTC.